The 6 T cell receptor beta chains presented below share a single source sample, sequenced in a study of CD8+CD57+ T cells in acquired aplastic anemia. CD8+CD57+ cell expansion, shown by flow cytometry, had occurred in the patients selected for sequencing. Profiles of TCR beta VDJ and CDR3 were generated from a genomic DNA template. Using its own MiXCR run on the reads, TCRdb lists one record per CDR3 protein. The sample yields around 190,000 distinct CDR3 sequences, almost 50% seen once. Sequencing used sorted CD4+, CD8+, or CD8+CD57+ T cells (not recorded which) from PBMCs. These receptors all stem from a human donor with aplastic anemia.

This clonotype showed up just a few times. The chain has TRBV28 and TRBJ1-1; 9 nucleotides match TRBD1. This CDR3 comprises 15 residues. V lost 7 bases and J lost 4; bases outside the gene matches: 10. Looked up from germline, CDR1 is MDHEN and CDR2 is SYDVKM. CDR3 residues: CASNPRDREGTEAFF. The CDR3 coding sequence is TGTGCCAGCAACCCCCGGGACAGGGAGGGCACTGAAGCTTTCTTT.

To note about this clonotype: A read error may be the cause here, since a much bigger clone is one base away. In DNA form, the CDR3 reads TGTGCCAGCAGTGACGGAGGGTTAGGGCAGTACTTC. This sequence encodes CASSDGGLGQYF. V is TRBV6-2 or TRBV6-3 and J is TRBJ2-7, with D perhaps TRBD2 (6 bases). The germline gives CDR1 MNHEY, CDR2 SVGEGT. V was cut by 5 bases and J by 9 bases, with 14 bases left in between. The CDR3 is made up of 12 amino acids.

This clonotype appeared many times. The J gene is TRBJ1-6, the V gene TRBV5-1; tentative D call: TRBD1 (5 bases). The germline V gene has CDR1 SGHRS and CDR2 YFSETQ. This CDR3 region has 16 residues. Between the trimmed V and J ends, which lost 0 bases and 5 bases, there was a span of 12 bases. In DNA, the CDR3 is TGCGCCAGCAGCTTGGTTGGGGGACTAGATAATTCACCCCTCCACTTT. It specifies CASSLVGGLDNSPLHF.

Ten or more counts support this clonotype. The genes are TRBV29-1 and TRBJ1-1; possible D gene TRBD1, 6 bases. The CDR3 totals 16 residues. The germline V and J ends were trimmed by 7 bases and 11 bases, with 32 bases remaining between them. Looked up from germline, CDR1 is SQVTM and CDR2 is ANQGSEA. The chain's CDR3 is CSAQRGGARESGRAFF. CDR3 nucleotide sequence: TGCAGCGCCCAGAGAGGGGGGGCGCGGGAGTCGGGGAGGGCTTTCTTT.

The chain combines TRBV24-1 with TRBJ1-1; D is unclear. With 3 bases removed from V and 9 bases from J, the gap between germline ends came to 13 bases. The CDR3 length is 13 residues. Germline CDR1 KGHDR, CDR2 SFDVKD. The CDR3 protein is CATSDELGMKAFF. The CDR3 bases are TGTGCCACCAGTGATGAACTGGGGATGAAAGCTTTCTTT.

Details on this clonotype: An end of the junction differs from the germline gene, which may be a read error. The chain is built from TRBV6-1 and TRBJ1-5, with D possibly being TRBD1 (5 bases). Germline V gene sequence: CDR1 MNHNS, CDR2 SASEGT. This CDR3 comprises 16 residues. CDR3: CAGSRTGARQAQPQHF. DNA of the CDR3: TGTGCCGGCAGTCGAACCGGGGCGAGGCAGGCGCAGCCCCAGCATTTT.